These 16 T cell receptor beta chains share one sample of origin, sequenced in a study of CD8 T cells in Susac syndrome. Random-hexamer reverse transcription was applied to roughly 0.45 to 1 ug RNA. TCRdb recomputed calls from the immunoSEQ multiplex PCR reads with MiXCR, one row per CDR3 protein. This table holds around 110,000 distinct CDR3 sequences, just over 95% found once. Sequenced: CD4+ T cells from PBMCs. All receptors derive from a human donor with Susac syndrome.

This chain's CDR3 is CSAERSGANVLTF. CDR3 coding DNA: TGCAGTGCTGAGCGGTCTGGGGCCAACGTCCTGACTTTC. The chain uses TRBV20-1 and TRBJ2-6; the D gene is possibly TRBD2 (5 bases). V was shortened by 5 bases and J by 1 base, with 6 bases between the two germline ends. Germline values: CDR1 DFQATT, CDR2 SNEGSKA (reference sequence). The CDR3 spans 13 residues.

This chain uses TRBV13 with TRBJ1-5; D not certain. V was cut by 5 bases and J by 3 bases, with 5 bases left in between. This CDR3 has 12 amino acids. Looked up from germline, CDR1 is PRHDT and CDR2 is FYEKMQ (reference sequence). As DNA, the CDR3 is TGTGCCAGCAGCAATAACAATCAGCCCCAGCATTTT. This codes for CASSNNNQPQHF.

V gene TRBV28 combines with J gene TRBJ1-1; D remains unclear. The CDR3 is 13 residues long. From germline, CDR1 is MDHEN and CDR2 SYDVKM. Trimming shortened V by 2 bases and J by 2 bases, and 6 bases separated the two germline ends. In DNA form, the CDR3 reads TGTGCCAGCAGTTTACCCATCAACACTGAAGCTTTCTTT. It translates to CASSLPINTEAFF.

The CDR3 sequence is CASSSPPGGYGYTF. The DNA for the CDR3 is TGTGCCAGCAGCTCCCCCCCGGGCGGCTATGGCTACACCTTC. This chain connects TRBV5-6 to TRBJ1-2; D unclear. Germline CDR1 is SGHDT and CDR2 is YYEEEE. Trimming took 3 bases from V and 4 from J, leaving 13 bases between them. The CDR3 spans 14 residues.

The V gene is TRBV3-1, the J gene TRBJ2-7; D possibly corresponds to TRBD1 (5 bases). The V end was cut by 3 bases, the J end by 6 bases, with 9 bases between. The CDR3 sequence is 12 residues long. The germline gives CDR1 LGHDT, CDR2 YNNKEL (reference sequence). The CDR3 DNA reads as TGTGCCAGCAGCCATACAGGTTCCGAGCAGTACTTC. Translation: CASSHTGSEQYF.

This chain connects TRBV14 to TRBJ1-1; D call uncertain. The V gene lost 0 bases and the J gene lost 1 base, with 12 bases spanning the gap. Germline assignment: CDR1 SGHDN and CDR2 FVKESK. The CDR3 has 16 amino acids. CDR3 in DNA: TGTGCCAGCAGCCAAGATTTAGTTTTATCGAACACTGAAGCTTTCTTT. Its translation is CASSQDLVLSNTEAFF. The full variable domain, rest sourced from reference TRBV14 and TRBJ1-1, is EAGVTQFPSHSVIEKGQTVTLRCDPISGHDNLYWYRRVMGKEIKFLLHFVKESKQDESGMPNNRFLAERTGGTYSTLKVQPAELEDSGVYFCASSQDLVLSNTEAFFGQGTRLTVV.

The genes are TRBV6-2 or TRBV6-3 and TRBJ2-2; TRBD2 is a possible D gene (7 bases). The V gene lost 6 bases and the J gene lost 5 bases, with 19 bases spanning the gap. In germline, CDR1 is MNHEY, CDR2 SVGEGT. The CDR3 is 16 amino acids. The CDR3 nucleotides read TGTGCCAGCAGCGATCGACAGGCGGGAGTTACCGGGGAGCTGTTTTTT. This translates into CASSDRQAGVTGELFF.

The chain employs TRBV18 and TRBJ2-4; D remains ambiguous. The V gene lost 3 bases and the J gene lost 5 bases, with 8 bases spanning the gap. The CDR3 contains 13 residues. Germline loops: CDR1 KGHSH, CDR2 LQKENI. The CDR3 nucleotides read TGTGCCAGCTCACCTAGTCAGGAAAACATTCAGTACTTC. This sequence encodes CASSPSQENIQYF.

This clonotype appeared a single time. The CDR3 here is CSASGRRDGYTF. CDR3 nucleotide sequence: TGCAGTGCTAGTGGAAGGAGGGATGGCTACACCTTC. The chain uses TRBV20-1 and TRBJ1-2; no definite D call. This CDR3 spans 12 amino acids. The V and J ends lost 3 bases and 6 bases respectively, with 11 bases between them. Germline CDR1 is DFQATT and CDR2 is SNEGSKA (reference sequence).

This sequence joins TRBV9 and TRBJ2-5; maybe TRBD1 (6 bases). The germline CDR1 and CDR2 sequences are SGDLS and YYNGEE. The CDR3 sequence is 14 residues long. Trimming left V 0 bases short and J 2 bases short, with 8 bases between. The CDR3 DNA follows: TGTGCCAGCAGCGTAGGAACAGGGCAAGAGACCCAGTACTTC. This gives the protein CASSVGTGQETQYF.

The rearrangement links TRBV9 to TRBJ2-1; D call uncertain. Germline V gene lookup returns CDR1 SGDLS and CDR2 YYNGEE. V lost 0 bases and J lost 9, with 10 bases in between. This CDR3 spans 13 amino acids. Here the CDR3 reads CASSVEGHGEQFF. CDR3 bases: TGTGCCAGCAGCGTAGAAGGGCATGGTGAGCAGTTCTTC.

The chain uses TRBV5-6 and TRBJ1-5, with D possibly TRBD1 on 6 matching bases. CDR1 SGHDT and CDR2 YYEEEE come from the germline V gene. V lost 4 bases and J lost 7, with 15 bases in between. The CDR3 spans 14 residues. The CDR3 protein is CASSETGDTQPQHF. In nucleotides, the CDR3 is TGTGCCAGCAGCGAGACAGGAGATACGCAGCCCCAGCATTTT.

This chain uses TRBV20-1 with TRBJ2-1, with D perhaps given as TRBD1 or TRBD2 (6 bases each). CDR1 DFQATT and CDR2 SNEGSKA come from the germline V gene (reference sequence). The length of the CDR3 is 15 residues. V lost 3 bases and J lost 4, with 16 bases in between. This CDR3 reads CSASWFGGQYNEQFF. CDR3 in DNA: TGCAGTGCTAGTTGGTTCGGGGGCCAGTACAATGAGCAGTTCTTC.

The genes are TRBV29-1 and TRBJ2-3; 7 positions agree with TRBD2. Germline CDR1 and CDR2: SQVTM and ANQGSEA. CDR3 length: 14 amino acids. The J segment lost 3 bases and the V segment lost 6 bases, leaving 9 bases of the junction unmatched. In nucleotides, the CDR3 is TGCAGCGTCTTGGGCGGGAGAGGGACAGATACGCAGTATTTT. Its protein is CSVLGGRGTDTQYF.

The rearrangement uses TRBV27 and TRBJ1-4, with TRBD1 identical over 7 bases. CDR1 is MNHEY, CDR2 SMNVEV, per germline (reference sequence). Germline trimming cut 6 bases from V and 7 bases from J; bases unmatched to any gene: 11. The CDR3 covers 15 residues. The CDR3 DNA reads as TGTGCCAGCAGCACCCGACAGGGACTCGGTGAAAAACTGTTTTTT. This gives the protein CASSTRQGLGEKLFF.

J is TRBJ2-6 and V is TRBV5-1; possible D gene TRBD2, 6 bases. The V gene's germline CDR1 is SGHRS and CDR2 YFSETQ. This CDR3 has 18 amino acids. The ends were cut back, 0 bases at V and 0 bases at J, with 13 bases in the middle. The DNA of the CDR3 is TGCGCCAGCAGCTTGGCCCTGCCCGGGAGCTCTGGGGCCAACGTCCTGACTTTC. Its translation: CASSLALPGSSGANVLTF.